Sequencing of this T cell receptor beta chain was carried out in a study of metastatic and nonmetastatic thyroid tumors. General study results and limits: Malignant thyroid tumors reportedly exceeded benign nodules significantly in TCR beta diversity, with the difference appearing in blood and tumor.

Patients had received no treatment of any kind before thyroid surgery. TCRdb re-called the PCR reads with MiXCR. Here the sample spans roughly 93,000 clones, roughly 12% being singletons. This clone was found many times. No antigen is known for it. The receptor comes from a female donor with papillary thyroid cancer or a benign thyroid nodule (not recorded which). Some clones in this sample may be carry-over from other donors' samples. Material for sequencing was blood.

The CDR3 spells CASSLEGAHGTQYF. The CDR3 nucleotides are TGTGCCAGCAGCTTGGAAGGCGCTCATGGGACCCAGTACTTC. The chain joins TRBV11-1 to TRBJ2-5; D ambiguous. V dropped 3 bases and J dropped 7 bases, with 15 bases sitting between them. This CDR3 spans 14 amino acids. The germline CDR1 and CDR2 sequences are SGHAT and FQDESV (reference sequence).